The clone carrying this TCR beta chain was seen repeatedly, ten times or more. CDR3 length: 16 residues. Trimming shortened V by 4 bases and J by 0 bases, and 14 bases separated the two germline ends. CDR1 is SGHRS and CDR2 is YFSETQ in the germline V gene. According to the study, TCR beta libraries were built with iRepertoire HTBI primers and CDR3-region Arm-PCR. TCRdb redid the calling of the multiplex PCR reads with MiXCR, one entry per CDR3 protein. Of 450,000 to 700,000 distinct CDR3 sequences detected, approximately 15% appear once; the ten largest clones hold over 7.5%. The data were obtained in a study of regulatory T cells in long-lasting Graves disease. Study-level information: Newly diagnosed Graves' patients had taken antithyroid drugs under 3 months.

The time point denotes: newly diagnosed GD, antithyroid drugs for less than 3 months. PBMCs provided the RNA from which the TCR library was made. These same records also appear under a second study, on T cells in Graves' hyperthyroidism and ophthalmopathy. In that study: No progression to ophthalmopathy during 18 months of follow-up defined stable disease. Ophthalmopathy was separated from stable hyperthyroidism by a 13 V-J model.

The specimen comprised peripheral blood mononuclear cells (PBMCs), sampled at new diagnosis, from a patient treated with antithyroid drugs. V and J are TRBV5-1 and TRBJ2-1; D is perhaps TRBD2 (5 bases). The receptor comes from a man between 25 and 39 years old with Graves disease. CDR3 region: CASSPMEASSYNEQFF. CDR3 nucleotides: TGCGCCAGCAGCCCGATGGAGGCAAGCTCCTACAATGAGCAGTTCTTC.